The next 6 T cell receptor beta chains were all read from a single sample in a study of regulatory T cells in long-lasting Graves disease. Building of the TCR beta libraries involved iRepertoire HTBI primers and Arm-PCR of CDR3 regions. Via MiXCR, TCRdb re-called the multiplex PCR reads, giving one row per CDR3 protein. The table lists more than 350,000 distinct CDR3 sequences, about 15% of them singletons. Regarding time point: newly diagnosed GD, antithyroid drugs for less than 3 months. There was RNA extracted from PBMCs, and the TCR library was made from it. In addition, the sample was reused for a study of T cells in Graves' hyperthyroidism and ophthalmopathy.

Sequencing was performed on peripheral blood mononuclear cells (PBMCs), taken at new diagnosis, from a patient treated with antithyroid drugs. Receptors originate from a woman aged 30 to 39 with Graves disease.

The chain recombines TRBV2 with TRBJ2-7; 8 nucleotides line up with TRBD1. This CDR3 region has 13 residues. Germline CDR1 reads SNHLY; CDR2 reads FYNNEI. J gave up 0 bases and V 7 bases, and 2 bases lay outside the gene matches. Here the CDR3 reads CASIGTGSYEQYF. DNA of the CDR3: TGTGCCAGCATTGGGACAGGCTCCTACGAGCAGTACTTC.

This clonotype was observed at least ten times. The chain couples TRBV20-1 to TRBJ2-1, with unresolved D. This CDR3 spans 10 amino acids. Germline V gene data show CDR1 as DFQATT and CDR2 as SNEGSKA (reference sequence). V was clipped by 3 bases and J by 8 bases, with 5 bases between them. The CDR3 region is CSASMHEQFF. DNA of the CDR3: TGCAGTGCTAGTATGCATGAGCAGTTCTTC.

The chain has TRBV7-9 and TRBJ1-6, with D tentatively TRBD1 (5 bases). The CDR3 is 17 amino acids. From germline, CDR1 is SEHNR and CDR2 FQNEAQ (reference sequence). The V end was cut by 5 bases, the J end by 4 bases, with 18 bases between. The CDR3 region has the DNA TGTGCCAGCAGCCCCGGTCAGGGCGGGGGATATAATTCACCCCTCCACTTT. Protein sequence: CASSPGQGGGYNSPLHF.

This clonotype appeared many times. This rearrangement joins TRBV7-6 to TRBJ2-2, with D perhaps given as TRBD1 or TRBD2 (6 bases each). From germline, CDR1 is SGHVS and CDR2 FNYEAQ. The CDR3 covers 18 residues. V dropped 5 bases and J dropped 2 bases, with 21 bases sitting between them. In DNA form, the CDR3 reads TGTGCCAGCAGCCCGAGACCCTCCCCGGGGGCAAACACCGGGGAGCTGTTTTTT. As protein: CASSPRPSPGANTGELFF.

Many counts were recorded for this clonotype. CDR3 residues: CAISESTISYEQYF. Written as DNA, the CDR3 is TGTGCCATCAGTGAGTCGACCATCTCCTACGAGCAGTACTTC. V usage is TRBV10-3 and J usage is TRBJ2-7, with unresolved D. Trimming removed 0 bases from V and 0 bases from J, with 6 bases in between. Germline V CDR1 and CDR2: ENHRY, SYGVKD. The CDR3 consists of 14 residues.

This clonotype was recorded at least ten times. The chain links TRBV24-1 to TRBJ1-5; D unclear. The germline gives CDR1 KGHDR, CDR2 SFDVKD. The CDR3 loop spans 14 amino acids. V lost 2 bases and J lost 0, with 4 bases in between. For the CDR3, the DNA is TGTGCCACCAGTGATTCGTATAGCAATCAGCCCCAGCATTTT. It yields the protein CATSDSYSNQPQHF.